This TCR beta chain was documented in a study of blood T cell repertoires in COVID-19. Overall study context: Samples representing acute and convalescent COVID-19 were sourced from the United States, Italy and Spain. Nucleic acid was either cDNA or gDNA, and it came from T cells, B-cell-depleted T cells, or PBMCs.

As originally analysed: The authors estimated nucleated cell counts from reference gene primer amplification. Method: immunoSEQ multiplex PCR; TCRdb's copy keeps in-frame clones and lacks some. V and J calls and clone size come straight from that table; D and trimming were deduced from the DNA. In the table there are roughly 140,000 clones, approximately 73% of which are singletons. V lost 3 bases to trimming and J lost 1 base, with 12 bases between them. The length of the CDR3 is 14 residues. Germline V gene lookup returns CDR1 GTSNPN and CDR2 SVGIG (reference sequence). The sample was peripheral blood. The V gene is TRBV30, the J gene TRBJ1-1; a possible D gene is TRBD1 (5 bases). The origin of this receptor is a woman older than 75 with acute or convalescent COVID-19. The CDR3, as DNA: TGTGCCTGGAGGGGGGGACTGCCGAACACTGAAGCTTTCTTT. Translated: CAWRGGLPNTEAFF.